These 18 T cell receptor beta chains share one sample of origin, sequenced in a study of T-cell reconstitution after alpha-beta-depleted transplantation in children. The authors prepared the TCRbeta library with unique molecular identifiers. TCRdb re-analysed the PCR reads in MiXCR, keeping a single row per CDR3 protein. Of 500,000 to 600,000 distinct CDR3 sequences listed, approximately 32% are singletons. The source was PBMCs from the stem cell graft donor, collected from the stem cell graft. These receptors were taken from a human donor who donated a stem cell graft to a child with aplastic anemia.

The chain joins TRBV20-1 to TRBJ1-5; D may be TRBD1 (5 bases). V lost 0 bases and J lost 7, with 13 bases in between. The CDR3 contains 14 residues. The germline V gene has CDR1 DFQATT and CDR2 SNEGSKA (reference sequence). The CDR3 spells CSARDSGVWQPQHF. The CDR3 DNA reads as TGCAGTGCTAGAGATTCGGGGGTTTGGCAGCCCCAGCATTTT.

This sequence joins TRBV11-2 and TRBJ2-1, with 11 bases lining up with TRBD2. In germline, CDR1 is SGHAT, CDR2 FQNNGV. The CDR3 length is 16 residues. Germline trimming cut 3 bases from V and 6 bases from J; bases unmatched to any gene: 7. The CDR3 loop reads CASSFLAGGPSNEQFF. CDR3 nucleotides: TGTGCCAGCAGCTTCTTAGCGGGAGGGCCTAGCAATGAGCAGTTCTTC.

The chain recombines TRBV7-2 with TRBJ2-7, with 11 bases that match TRBD2. CDR3 size: 16 residues. Losses at the gene ends were 5 bases for V and 2 bases for J; bases not matched to a gene: 8. Germline lookup yields CDR1 SGHTA and CDR2 FQGNSA. This CDR3 is CASSPGLAGPAYEQYV. The DNA for the CDR3 is TGTGCCAGCAGCCCCGGACTAGCGGGCCCTGCCTACGAGCAGTACGTC.

This clonotype was found a few times. V and J are TRBV29-1 and TRBJ1-1; D may be TRBD1 (6 bases). The V gene's germline CDR1 is SQVTM and CDR2 ANQGSEA. The CDR3 sequence is 14 residues long. The V and J ends lost 4 bases and 0 bases respectively, with 12 bases between them. For the CDR3, the DNA is TGCAGCGTTGTGGGGGGCGGGATGAACACTGAAGCTTTCTTT. It specifies CSVVGGGMNTEAFF.

This clonotype was seen only once. The chain has TRBV6-2 or TRBV6-3 and TRBJ2-7, with D hard to call. The CDR3 extends over 13 amino acids. Per germline, CDR1 MNHEY and CDR2 SVGEGT. Trimming stripped 3 bases from V and 5 bases from J, with 11 bases between. In DNA, the CDR3 is TGTGCCAGCAGTTATCTAGAGATGAACGAGCAGTACGTC. This codes for CASSYLEMNEQYV.

This clonotype has just a few counts. The chain recombines TRBV6-5 with TRBJ2-3; D possibly corresponds to TRBD1 (6 bases). Germline V gene lookup returns CDR1 MNHEY and CDR2 SVGAGI. The length of the CDR3 is 15 residues. Trimming removed 5 bases from V and 2 bases from J, with 14 bases in between. The CDR3 sequence is CASSNQGKVTDTQYF. The CDR3 DNA reads as TGTGCCAGCAGTAACCAGGGGAAGGTCACAGATACGCAGTATTTT.

V and J are TRBV18 and TRBJ2-1; 9 bases are shared with TRBD1. The CDR3 is 14 residues long. The J segment lost 6 bases and the V segment lost 6 bases, leaving 6 bases of the junction unmatched. In germline, CDR1 is KGHSH, CDR2 LQKENI. The CDR3 nucleotides read TGTGCCAGCTCTCCCGGGACAGGGCCCAATGAGCAGTTCTTC. This encodes CASSPGTGPNEQFF.

This clonotype has a handful of counts. In DNA, the CDR3 is TGCGCCAGCAGCTCAAACGGACTAGCGGCCTACAATGAGCAGTTCTTC. Its protein product is CASSSNGLAAYNEQFF. The chain employs TRBV5-1 and TRBJ2-1; TRBD2 matches 10 bases. The CDR3 length is 16 residues. CDR1 and CDR2 from the germline V gene are SGHRS and YFSETQ. With 3 bases clipped from V and 2 bases from J, the junction kept 5 bases outside the gene matches.

The rearrangement uses TRBV20-1 and TRBJ1-5; 8 nucleotides line up with TRBD1. This CDR3 has 18 amino acids. CDR1 is DFQATT and CDR2 is SNEGSKA in the germline V gene (reference sequence). V lost 1 base to trimming and J lost 0 bases; unmatched junction nucleotides: 11. The CDR3: CSARGRTGRFDSNQPQHF. CDR3 nucleotides: TGCAGTGCTAGAGGAAGGACAGGGAGATTTGATAGCAATCAGCCCCAGCATTTT.

The V and J genes are TRBV6-2 or TRBV6-3 and TRBJ2-1; TRBD1 or TRBD2 may be the D gene (5 bases each). The germline V gene encodes CDR1 MNHEY and CDR2 SVGEGT. V was shortened by 3 bases and J by 13 bases, with 19 bases between the two germline ends. The CDR3 has 14 amino acids. CDR3 DNA: TGTGCCAGCAGTTATTTTGGGACCGATCCGAGACAGTTCTTC. Translated, it gives CASSYFGTDPRQFF.

This chain uses TRBV12-3 or TRBV12-4 with TRBJ2-1; D possibly corresponds to TRBD2 (6 bases). Trimming removed 6 bases at V and 5 bases at J, with 23 bases between. The CDR3 covers 17 residues. CDR3 nucleotide sequence: TGTGCCAGCAGGCGTGATCTAGCGCCTTCCAGTGACAATGAGCAGTTCTTC. Translated: CASRRDLAPSSDNEQFF.

The chain combines TRBV18 with TRBJ2-2, with TRBD2 matching over 11 bases. V was pared by 5 bases and J by 5 bases, with 13 bases of the junction left unmatched. From germline, CDR1 is KGHSH and CDR2 LQKENI. The CDR3 is 18 amino acids. The CDR3 loop is CASSSIGTSGLGTGELFF. CDR3 nucleotides: TGTGCCAGCTCATCAATCGGGACTAGCGGTCTTGGAACCGGGGAGCTGTTTTTT.

The rearrangement joins TRBV20-1 to TRBJ2-1; a weak D match, TRBD2 (5 bases). In germline, CDR1 is DFQATT, CDR2 SNEGSKA (reference sequence). There are 12 residues in the CDR3. V was clipped by 3 bases and J by 12 bases, with 15 bases between them. In DNA, the CDR3 is TGCAGTGCTAGTCCCGGGATTTCTGCGCAGTTCTTC. This codes for CSASPGISAQFF.

V gene TRBV28 combines with J gene TRBJ2-1; no reliable D call. The CDR3 extends over 13 amino acids. Germline lookup yields CDR1 MDHEN and CDR2 SYDVKM. V shed 3 bases and J shed 4 bases, with 7 bases lying between them. The CDR3 is CASSFSQYNEQFF. DNA for the CDR3: TGTGCCAGCAGTTTCTCCCAATACAATGAGCAGTTCTTC.

The chain carries TRBV9 and TRBJ1-1; D ambiguous. The CDR3 extends over 15 amino acids. Germline CDR1 and CDR2: SGDLS and YYNGEE. Trimming cost V 0 bases and J 0 bases, with 9 bases left between them. DNA for the CDR3: TGTGCCAGCAGCGTAGCTCCGAAAGTGAACACTGAAGCTTTCTTT. This sequence encodes CASSVAPKVNTEAFF. Full variable domain (rest looked up from reference TRBV9 and TRBJ1-1): DSGVTQTPKHLITATGQRVTLRCSPRSGDLSVYWYQQSLDQGLQFLIQYYNGEERAKGNILERFSAQQFPDLHSELNLSSLELGDSALYFCASSVAPKVNTEAFFGQGTRLTVV.

The sample holds a few counts of this clonotype. The chain uses TRBV11-3 and TRBJ2-1; 7 positions agree with TRBD2. J lost 4 bases, V lost 1 base, and 7 bases had no gene match. The CDR3 is 16 amino acids. Germline V gives CDR1 SGHNT, CDR2 YENEEA. CDR3 region: CASSLGGGAGYNEQFF. For the CDR3, the DNA is TGTGCCAGCAGCTTAGGGGGCGGAGCGGGATACAATGAGCAGTTCTTC.

This clonotype has just a few counts. The J gene is TRBJ2-3, the V gene TRBV20-1; D not certain. Trimming shortened V by 6 bases and J by 3 bases, and 16 bases separated the two germline ends. CDR3 length: 14 amino acids. CDR1 is DFQATT, CDR2 SNEGSKA, per germline (reference sequence). CDR3 nucleotide sequence: TGCAGTGCCCCCCCAGCGAGTTTAACAGATACGCAGTATTTT. This translates into CSAPPASLTDTQYF.

This clonotype was recorded a few times. Without the conserved terminal phenylalanine or tryptophan, this CDR3 likely stems from a read error. The limits of the CDR3 on the DNA are not certain, so only TCRdb's listed CDR3 is given. CDR3 in amino acids: CASFGTASS. J is TRBJ1-4 and V is TRBV7-2. The length of the CDR3 is 9 amino acids, counting both ends. CDR1 and CDR2 from the germline V gene are SGHTA and FQGNSA.